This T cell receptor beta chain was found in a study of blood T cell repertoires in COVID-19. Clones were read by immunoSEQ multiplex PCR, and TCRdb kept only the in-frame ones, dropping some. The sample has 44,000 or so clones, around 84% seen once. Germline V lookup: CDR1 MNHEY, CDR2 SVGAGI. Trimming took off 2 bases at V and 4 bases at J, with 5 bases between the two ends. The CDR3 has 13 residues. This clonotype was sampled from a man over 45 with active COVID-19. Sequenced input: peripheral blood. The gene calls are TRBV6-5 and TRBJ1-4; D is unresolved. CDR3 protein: CASSYVYNEKLFF. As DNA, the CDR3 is TGTGCCAGCAGTTACGTGTATAATGAAAAACTGTTTTTT.